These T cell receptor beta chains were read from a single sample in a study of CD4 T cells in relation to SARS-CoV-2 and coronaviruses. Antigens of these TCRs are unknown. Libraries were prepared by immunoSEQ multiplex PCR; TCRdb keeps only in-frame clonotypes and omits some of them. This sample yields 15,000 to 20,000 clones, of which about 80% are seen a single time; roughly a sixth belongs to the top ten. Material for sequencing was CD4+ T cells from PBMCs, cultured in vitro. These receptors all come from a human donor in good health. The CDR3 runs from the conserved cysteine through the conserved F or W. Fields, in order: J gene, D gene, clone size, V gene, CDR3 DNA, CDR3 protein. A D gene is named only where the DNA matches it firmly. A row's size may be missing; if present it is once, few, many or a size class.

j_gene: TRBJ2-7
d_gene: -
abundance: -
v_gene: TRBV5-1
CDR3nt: TGCGCCAGCAGCTCTTCCTCGCGAGTGGGCCACGAGCAGTACTTC
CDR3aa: CASSSSSRVGHEQYF

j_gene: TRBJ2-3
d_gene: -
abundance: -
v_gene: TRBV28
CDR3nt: TGTGCCAGCAGTTTATCCCTGGGGGGTACGCAGTATTTT
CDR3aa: CASSLSLGGTQYF

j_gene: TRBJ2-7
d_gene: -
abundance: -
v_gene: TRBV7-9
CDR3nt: TGTGCCAGCAGCTTAGACTCGACCTACGAGCAGTACTTC
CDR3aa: CASSLDSTYEQYF

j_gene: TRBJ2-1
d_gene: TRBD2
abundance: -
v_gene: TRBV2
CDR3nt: TGTGCCAGCAGATCAGGACTAGCGGGAGGGCTCAATGAGCAGTTCTTC
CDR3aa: CASRSGLAGGLNEQFF

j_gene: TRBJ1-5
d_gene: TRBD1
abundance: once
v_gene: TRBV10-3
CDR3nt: TGTGCCATCAAGGGGACAGGGGATCAGCCCCAGCATTTT
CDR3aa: CAIKGTGDQPQHF

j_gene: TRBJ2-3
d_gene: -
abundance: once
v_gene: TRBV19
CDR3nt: TGTGCCAGTAGTTGGGGGACTGGCACAGATACGCAGTATTTT
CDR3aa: CASSWGTGTDTQYF

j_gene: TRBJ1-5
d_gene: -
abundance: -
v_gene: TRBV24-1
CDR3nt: TGTGCCACCAGTGACAACACCAGGGGTGGAGGCAATCAGCCCCAGCATTTT
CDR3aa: CATSDNTRGGGNQPQHF

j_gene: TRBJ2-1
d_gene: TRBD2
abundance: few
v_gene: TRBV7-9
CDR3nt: TGTGCCAGCAGCTTAGTGATTAGCGGGAGTTGGAATGAGCAGTTCTTC
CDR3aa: CASSLVISGSWNEQFF

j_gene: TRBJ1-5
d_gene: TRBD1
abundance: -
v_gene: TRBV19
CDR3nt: TGTGCCAGTACCACGAAAGCCGGACAGGGAGGTCAGCCCCAGCATTTT
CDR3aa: CASTTKAGQGGQPQHF

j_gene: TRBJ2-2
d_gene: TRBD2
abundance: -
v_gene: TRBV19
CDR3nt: TGTGCCAGTAGTATCGGGGCTAGCGGGACCGGGGAGCTGTTTTTT
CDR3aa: CASSIGASGTGELFF

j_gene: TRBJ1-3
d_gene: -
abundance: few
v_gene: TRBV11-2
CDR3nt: TGTGCCAGCAGCTTAGGGCAACTCTCTGGAAACACCATATATTTT
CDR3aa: CASSLGQLSGNTIYF

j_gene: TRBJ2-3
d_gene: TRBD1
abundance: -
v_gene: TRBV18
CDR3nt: TGTGCCAGCTCACCACCGGGACAGCACACAGATACGCAGTATTTT
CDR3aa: CASSPPGQHTDTQYF

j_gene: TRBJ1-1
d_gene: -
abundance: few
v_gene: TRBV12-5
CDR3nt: TGTGCTAGTGGCCGACAAGGGGATTTCTTT
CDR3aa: CASGRQGDFF

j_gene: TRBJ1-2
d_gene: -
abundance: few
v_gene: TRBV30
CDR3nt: TGTGCCTGGAGTGTAGGGGGGGATGGCTACACCTTC
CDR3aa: CAWSVGGDGYTF

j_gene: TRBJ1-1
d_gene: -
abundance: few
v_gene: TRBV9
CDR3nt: TGTGCCAGCAGCGCCACAACTTCGAACACTGAAGCTTTCTTT
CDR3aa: CASSATTSNTEAFF

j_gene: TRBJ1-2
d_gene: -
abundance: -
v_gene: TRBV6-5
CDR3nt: TGTGCCAGCAGTTATTCTACAGGGCTTAACTATGGCTACACCTTC
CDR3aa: CASSYSTGLNYGYTF